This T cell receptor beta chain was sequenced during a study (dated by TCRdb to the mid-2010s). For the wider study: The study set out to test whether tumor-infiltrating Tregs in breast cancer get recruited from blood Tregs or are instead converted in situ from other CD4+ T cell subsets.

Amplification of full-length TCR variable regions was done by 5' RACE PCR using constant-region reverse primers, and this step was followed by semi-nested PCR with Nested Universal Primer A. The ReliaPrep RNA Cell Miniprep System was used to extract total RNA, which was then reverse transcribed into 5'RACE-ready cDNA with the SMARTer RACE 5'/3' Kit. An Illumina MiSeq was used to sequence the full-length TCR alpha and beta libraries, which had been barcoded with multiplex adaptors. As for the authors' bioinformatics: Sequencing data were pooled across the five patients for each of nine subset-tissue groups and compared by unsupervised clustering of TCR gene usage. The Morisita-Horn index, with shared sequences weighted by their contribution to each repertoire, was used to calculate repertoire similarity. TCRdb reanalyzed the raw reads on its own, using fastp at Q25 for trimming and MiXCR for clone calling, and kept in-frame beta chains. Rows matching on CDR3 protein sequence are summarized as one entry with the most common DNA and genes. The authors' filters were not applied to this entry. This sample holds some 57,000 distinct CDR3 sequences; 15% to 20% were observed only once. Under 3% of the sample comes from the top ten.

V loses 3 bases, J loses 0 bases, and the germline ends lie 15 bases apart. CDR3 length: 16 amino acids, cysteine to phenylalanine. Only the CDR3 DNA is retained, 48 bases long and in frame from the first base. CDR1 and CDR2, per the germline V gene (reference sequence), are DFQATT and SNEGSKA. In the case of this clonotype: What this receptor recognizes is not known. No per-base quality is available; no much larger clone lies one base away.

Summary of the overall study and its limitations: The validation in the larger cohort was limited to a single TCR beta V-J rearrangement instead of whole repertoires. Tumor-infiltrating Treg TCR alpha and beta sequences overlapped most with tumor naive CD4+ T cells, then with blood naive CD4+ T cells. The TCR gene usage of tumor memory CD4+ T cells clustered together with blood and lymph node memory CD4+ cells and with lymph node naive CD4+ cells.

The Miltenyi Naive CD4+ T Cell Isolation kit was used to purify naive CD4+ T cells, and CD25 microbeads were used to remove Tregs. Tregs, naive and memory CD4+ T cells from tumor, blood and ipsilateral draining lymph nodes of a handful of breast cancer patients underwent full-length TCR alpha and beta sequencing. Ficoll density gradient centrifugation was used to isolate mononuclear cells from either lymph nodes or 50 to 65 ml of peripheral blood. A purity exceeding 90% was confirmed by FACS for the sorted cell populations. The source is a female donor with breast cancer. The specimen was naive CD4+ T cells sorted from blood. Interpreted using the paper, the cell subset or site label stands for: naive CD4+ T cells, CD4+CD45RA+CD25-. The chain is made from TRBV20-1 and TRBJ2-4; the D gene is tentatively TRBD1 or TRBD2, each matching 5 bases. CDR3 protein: CSASLVGELAKNIQYF. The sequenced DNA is TGCAGTGCTAGTCTTGTGGGGGAACTAGCCAAAAACATTCAGTACTTC.